The T cell receptor beta chain described here comes from a study of early T cells in non-severe SARS-CoV-2 infection. This clonotype came up once. Individual cDNA molecules received unique molecular identifiers. Each CDR3 protein is one row after TCRdb ran MiXCR on the 5' RACE reads. The table shows about 64,000 distinct CDR3 sequences, with roughly 12% occurring only once. Germline V lookup: CDR1 SGHDN, CDR2 FVKESK. Trimming cost V 5 bases and J 8 bases, with 12 bases left between them. This CDR3 region has 13 residues. This chain joins TRBV14 and TRBJ1-4; D is undetermined. The sequences come from whole blood, collected at baseline. The TCR was taken from an adult who was a healthcare worker with PCR-confirmed SARS-CoV-2 infection or an uninfected control (not recorded which). The CDR3 reads CASSSREGEKLFF. The CDR3 DNA follows: TGTGCCAGCAGCAGCCGGGAAGGGGAAAAACTGTTTTTT.